A single sample is the source of the 30 T cell receptor beta chains below, sequenced in a study of T cells in women clearing cervical HPV infection. Only in-frame clones appear in the TCRdb table, and some are missing; sequencing was by immunoSEQ multiplex PCR. This sample's table has 48,000 or so clones. The sample comprised blood buffy coat. The receptor source for this set is a woman between 18 and 70 years old with a cervical HPV16 infection that either progressed to CIN3+ or cleared (not recorded which).

In the case of this clone: The CDR3 end lies 3 residues beyond the end of the read and is filled in from the germline J gene. This chain joins TRBV7-2 and TRBJ2-3; D is perhaps TRBD2 (6 bases). Trimming took 7 bases from V and 5 from J, leaving 13 bases between them. This CDR3 is 13 amino acids long. In germline, CDR1 is SGHTA, CDR2 FQGNSA. The CDR3 region is CASKLREVDTQYF. The covered CDR3 bases are TGTGCCAGCAAGTTGCGGGAAGTAGATACG.

The covered CDR3 bases are TGTGCCAGCAGCTTAGTAAGGTACACTGAA. It is translated as CASSLVRYTE. The whole CDR3 protein is CASSLVRYTEAFF. The chain recombines TRBV7-2 with TRBJ1-1; the D is unclear. The CDR3 is cut off 3 residues early in the read; its end comes from the germline J gene. The CDR3 runs to 13 residues. The germline V gene encodes CDR1 SGHTA and CDR2 FQGNSA. Deletions cut 1 base from V and 3 bases from J, with 6 bases between.

A note on this clone: The read falls 3 residues short of the CDR3 end, and the missing part is taken from the germline J gene. The chain employs TRBV29-1 and TRBJ2-1; 8 bases map to TRBD1. The CDR3 loop spans 15 amino acids. CDR1 SQVTM and CDR2 ANQGSEA come from the germline V gene. Trimming cost V 2 bases and J 7 bases; bases outside gene matches: 10. The part of the CDR3 DNA that was read is TGCAGCGTTGAACTAAGCAGGGGGCTGATGAATGAG. Its translation: CSVELSRGLMNE. The full CDR3 is CSVELSRGLMNEQFF.

About this clone: With the read ending 3 residues before the CDR3 end, the germline J gene is used to fill in that end. The gene calls are TRBV7-9 and TRBJ1-4, with D possibly TRBD1 on 5 matching bases. Germline V gene sequence: CDR1 SEHNR, CDR2 FQNEAQ (reference sequence). V lost 1 base and J 6 bases, leaving 9 bases between the germline ends. This CDR3 has 14 residues. CDR3 bases read: TGTGCCAGCAGCTTAGGTACAGGTCATGAAAAA. This translates into CASSLGTGHEK. The complete CDR3 reads CASSLGTGHEKLFF.

As to this clone: The read falls 3 residues short of the CDR3 end, and the missing part is taken from the germline J gene. The chain uses TRBV11-2 and TRBJ1-5; D not certain. CDR3 length: 15 residues. Germline V gene data show CDR1 as SGHAT and CDR2 as FQNNGV. Trimming stripped 3 bases from V and 1 base from J, with 10 bases between. CDR3 DNA (partial): TGTGCCAGCAGCTTGGGTCCGGGGAGCAATCAGCCC. Translated, it gives CASSLGPGSNQP. The whole CDR3 protein is CASSLGPGSNQPQHF.

Note on this clone: The read comes to an end 3 residues before the CDR3 does, leaving the germline J gene to fill in the end. This sequence joins TRBV2 and TRBJ2-2; 15 bases are shared with TRBD2. This CDR3 region has 15 residues. Germline V gene data show CDR1 as SNHLY and CDR2 as FYNNEI. V lost 6 bases, J lost 6 bases, and 2 bases stayed unmatched. The CDR3 DNA, read in part, is TGTGCCAGCAGCGGACTAGCGGGAGGGCCCGGGGAG. It yields the protein CASSGLAGGPGE. The complete CDR3 protein is CASSGLAGGPGELFF.

Regarding this clone: From the germline J gene comes the end of the CDR3, since the read stops 3 residues before it. Other DNA sequences from this sample encode an identical CDR3 as well. The J gene is TRBJ2-7, the V gene TRBV20-1; 10 positions match TRBD1. Germline CDR1 reads DFQATT; CDR2 reads SNEGSKA (reference sequence). The CDR3 has 12 residues. The J segment lost 3 bases and the V segment lost 6 bases, leaving 2 bases of the junction unmatched. The part of the CDR3 DNA that was read is TGCAGTGCCGGACAGGGGGACTACGAG. This sequence encodes CSAGQGDYE. The full CDR3 is CSAGQGDYEQYF.

The covered CDR3 bases are TGTGCCAGTAGTCCGCAGGACAGGGCGGTTACTGAA. Translation: CASSPQDRAVTE. The complete CDR3 reads CASSPQDRAVTEAFF. The rearrangement links TRBV19 to TRBJ1-1; 8 bases are shared with TRBD1. The read stops 3 residues short of the end of the CDR3; the missing end is completed from the germline J gene. V was clipped by 5 bases and J by 5 bases; unmatched bases: 10. Germline-derived CDR1 and CDR2 are LNHDA and SQIVND (reference sequence). This CDR3 has 15 amino acids.

To note about this clone: The read terminates 3 residues ahead of where the CDR3 ends, so the germline J gene completes it. V gene TRBV20-1 combines with J gene TRBJ1-6; possibly TRBD1 for D (6 bases). The CDR3 is made up of 16 amino acids. Trimming pared 2 bases from V and 2 bases from J, leaving 13 bases between. Germline lookup yields CDR1 DFQATT and CDR2 SNEGSKA (reference sequence). The CDR3 here is CSARNSGEAYNSPLHF. Partial CDR3 DNA: TGCAGTGCTAGAAACTCAGGGGAAGCCTATAATTCACCC.

Notes on this clone: The CDR3 end is not reached by the read, which stops 3 residues before it; the germline J gene fills it in. This chain links TRBV20-1 with TRBJ2-5; D might be TRBD1 (6 bases). The CDR3 sequence is 14 residues long. Germline V lookup: CDR1 DFQATT, CDR2 SNEGSKA (reference sequence). The ends were cut back, 2 bases at V and 2 bases at J, with 12 bases in the middle. The CDR3 sequence is CSARLGGEQETQYF. CDR3 DNA (partial): TGCAGTGCTAGACTAGGGGGAGAACAAGAGACC.

The CDR3 sequence: CACEGQGLVHGYTF. CDR3 DNA (partial): TGTGCCTGCGAGGGACAGGGGCTCGTTCATGGC. The V call is TRBV7-9, the J call TRBJ1-2; 10 nucleotides agree with TRBD1. Read data end 3 residues before the CDR3 end; the end is taken from the germline J gene. With 11 bases clipped from V and 6 bases from J, the junction kept 12 bases outside the gene matches. CDR1 SEHNR and CDR2 FQNEAQ come from the germline V gene (reference sequence). The CDR3 has 14 residues.

Note on this clone: Coverage ceases 3 residues before the CDR3 finishes, and the germline J gene fills in the end. The chain links TRBV4-2 to TRBJ1-1; the D is unclear. This CDR3 contains 21 residues. Deletions cut 4 bases from V and 5 bases from J, with 35 bases between. Germline V lookup: CDR1 LGHNA, CDR2 YNFKEQ. This CDR3 is CASSLVGGQFPFKLAQTEAFF. The covered CDR3 bases are TGTGCCAGCAGCCTCGTCGGAGGGCAGTTTCCCTTCAAGTTGGCCCAAACTGAA.

CDR3 in amino acids: CASSVAGYSYNEQFF. CDR3 DNA, as far as it was read: TGTGCCAGCAGCGTAGCGGGGTATTCCTACAATGAG. The chain couples TRBV2 to TRBJ2-1; 8 bases are a match to TRBD2. The CDR3 is cut off 3 residues early in the read; its end comes from the germline J gene. Germline lookup yields CDR1 SNHLY and CDR2 FYNNEI. The CDR3 sequence is 15 residues long. The trim removed 6 bases at V and 1 base at J, leaving 5 bases unmatched.

To note about this clone: The observed sequence ends 3 residues before the CDR3 terminus, with the missing tail filled in from the germline J gene. The J gene is TRBJ1-4, the V gene TRBV20-1; D call uncertain. Per germline, CDR1 DFQATT and CDR2 SNEGSKA (reference sequence). The V end was cut by 1 base, the J end by 8 bases, with 14 bases between. This CDR3 contains 14 residues. Incomplete CDR3 DNA: TGCAGTGCTAGAGTTTTGGGCCAGGTGGAAAAA. Amino acid sequence: CSARVLGQVEK. The CDR3 in its entirety is CSARVLGQVEKLFF.

Points on this clone: Germline is not matched at one junction end, which may reflect a read error. The sequenced fragment ends 3 residues before the CDR3 boundary, so the rest is inferred from the germline J gene. The V and J genes are TRBV7-9 and TRBJ2-7; D is perhaps TRBD2 (6 bases). CDR1 is SEHNR, CDR2 FQNEAQ, per germline (reference sequence). The CDR3 loop spans 12 amino acids. The CDR3 sequence: CSSSLSGYEQYF. CDR3 DNA (partial): TGTTCCAGCAGTCTTAGCGGCTACGAG.

About this clone itself: The observed sequence ends 3 residues before the CDR3 terminus, with the missing tail filled in from the germline J gene. This sequence joins TRBV20-1 and TRBJ2-2; 11 nucleotides line up with TRBD2. Germline-derived CDR1 and CDR2 are DFQATT and SNEGSKA (reference sequence). Unmatched junction bases numbered 9, after V lost 6 bases and J lost 0 bases. There are 17 residues in the CDR3. The chain's CDR3 is CSARKGTSGANTGELFF. The covered CDR3 bases are TGCAGTGCCCGGAAGGGGACTAGCGGCGCGAACACCGGGGAG.

Comments on this clone: The read is 3 residues too short to cover the CDR3 end, so that end is filled in from the germline J gene. The rearrangement links TRBV20-1 to TRBJ2-3; 13 bases match TRBD2. Germline V CDR1 and CDR2: DFQATT, SNEGSKA (reference sequence). V was pared by 6 bases and J by 4 bases, with 16 bases of the junction left unmatched. The CDR3 has 18 amino acids. The CDR3: CSASTGTSGALEADTQYF. The sequenced part of the CDR3 DNA is TGCAGTGCGTCAACCGGGACTAGCGGGGCCCTAGAGGCAGATACG.

With regard to this clone: The DNA ends 3 residues before the CDR3 does, and the rest of the CDR3 is filled in from the germline J gene. The gene calls are TRBV19 and TRBJ2-7; D perhaps matches TRBD1 (6 bases). The ends were cut back, 8 bases at V and 3 bases at J, with 11 bases in the middle. Germline-derived CDR1 and CDR2 are LNHDA and SQIVND (reference sequence). The CDR3 totals 12 residues. The covered CDR3 bases are TGTGCCAGTCAGGACAGATTCTACGAG. Amino acids: CASQDRFYE. The entire CDR3 reads CASQDRFYEQYF.

This clone is identified as medium-sized from frequency. The sequence runs out 3 residues before the end of the CDR3; the remainder is reconstructed from the germline J gene. The V gene is TRBV24-1, the J gene TRBJ2-3; TRBD1 matches 10 bases. This CDR3 spans 16 amino acids. V gave up 1 base and J gave up 1 base; unmatched junction bases: 1. Germline values: CDR1 KGHDR, CDR2 SFDVKD. Incomplete CDR3 DNA: TGTGCCACCAGTGATTTCGGGACAGGGGGCACAGATACG. Protein: CATSDFGTGGTDT. The whole CDR3 reads CATSDFGTGGTDTQYF.

About this clone itself: Sequencing ends 3 residues short of the CDR3 end; the germline J gene provides the rest. This chain connects TRBV6-2 or TRBV6-3 to TRBJ2-7; tentative D call: TRBD2 (6 bases). CDR3 length: 13 amino acids. The germline V gene encodes CDR1 MNHEY and CDR2 SVGEGT. V lost 7 bases and J lost 2, with 12 bases in between. CDR3 region: CASKRAGPYEQYF. CDR3 DNA (partial): TGTGCCAGCAAGAGGGCGGGGCCCTACGAG.

Worth noting for this clone: The read terminates 3 residues before the CDR3 end, so the remaining end is supplied by the germline J gene. J is TRBJ2-7 and V is TRBV20-1; possible D gene TRBD1, 6 bases. From germline, CDR1 is DFQATT and CDR2 SNEGSKA (reference sequence). Trimming pared 4 bases from V and 0 bases from J, leaving 13 bases between. The CDR3 is 14 amino acids. The CDR3 DNA, read in part, is TGCAGTGCTACGAAGGGGGTCAACTCCTACGAG. It codes for CSATKGVNSYE. The whole CDR3 is CSATKGVNSYEQYF.

Of note for this clone: The read is 3 residues too short to cover the CDR3 end, so that end is filled in from the germline J gene. The chain recombines TRBV20-1 with TRBJ2-1; D possibly corresponds to TRBD1 (6 bases). Germline lookup yields CDR1 DFQATT and CDR2 SNEGSKA (reference sequence). This CDR3 comprises 15 residues. Trimming pared 5 bases from V and 4 bases from J, leaving 18 bases between. Incomplete CDR3 DNA: TGCAGTGCTGCACTGACGCCCAGGGGTTACAATGAG. This sequence encodes CSAALTPRGYNE. The complete CDR3 reads CSAALTPRGYNEQFF.

As concerns this clone: The CDR3 end falls 3 residues outside the read, so it is completed with the germline J gene. The chain is built from TRBV20-1 and TRBJ2-1; no clear D gene. The germline V gene encodes CDR1 DFQATT and CDR2 SNEGSKA (reference sequence). The CDR3 is 15 residues long. V gave up 0 bases and J gave up 7 bases, with 16 bases separating them. The sequenced part of the CDR3 DNA is TGCAGTGCTAGAGATCCGACTTTGAGCCCAAATGAG. Its translation is CSARDPTLSPNE. The entire CDR3 protein is CSARDPTLSPNEQFF.

To note about this clone: The CDR3 end lies 3 residues beyond the end of the read and is filled in from the germline J gene. The chain recombines TRBV2 with TRBJ2-1, with D tentatively TRBD2 (5 bases). V was pared by 6 bases and J by 7 bases, with 16 bases between. The CDR3 has 14 amino acids. Germline CDR1 is SNHLY and CDR2 is FYNNEI. The DNA read from the CDR3 is TGTGCCAGCAGAGCGGAGGCAGCTCGGAATGAG. It codes for CASRAEAARNE. The complete CDR3 reads CASRAEAARNEQFF.

On this clone itself: The read ends 3 residues early relative to the CDR3; the germline J gene fills the gap. The gene calls are TRBV7-2 and TRBJ2-1; 9 nucleotides agree with TRBD2. The J segment lost 9 bases and the V segment lost 0 bases, leaving 15 bases of the junction unmatched. There are 18 residues in the CDR3. Germline values: CDR1 SGHTA, CDR2 FQGNSA. This CDR3 reads CASSLAGRAGGVRVEQFF. The sequenced CDR3 bases are TGTGCCAGCAGCTTAGCCGGGAGAGCGGGGGGTGTCAGGGTTGAG.

Turning to this clone: The missing CDR3 end, 3 residues past where the read stops, is filled in from the germline J gene. The V call is TRBV5-4, the J call TRBJ1-2, with 9 bases identical to TRBD1. The ends lost 4 bases at V and 4 bases at J; junction bases unmatched: 8. Germline V lookup: CDR1 SGHNT, CDR2 YYREEE (reference sequence). The CDR3 is 15 residues long. The CDR3 DNA, read in part, is TGTGCCAGCAGCACTTACCGGACAGGGGCCTATGGC. This sequence encodes CASSTYRTGAYG. The full CDR3 is CASSTYRTGAYGYTF.

About this clone itself: The read halts 3 residues ahead of the CDR3 end, with the missing end drawn from the germline J gene. The rearrangement links TRBV28 to TRBJ1-5; D uncertain. Per the germline V gene, CDR1 is MDHEN and CDR2 is SYDVKM. Trimming took 7 bases from V and 4 from J, leaving 14 bases between them. The CDR3 loop spans 14 amino acids. CDR3 amino acids: CASTKMTFNQPQHF. Partial CDR3 DNA: TGTGCCAGCACCAAGATGACATTTAATCAGCCC.

On this clone: The CDR3 end falls 3 residues outside the read, so it is completed with the germline J gene. The rearrangement links TRBV29-1 to TRBJ1-2; D is ambiguous. Trimming pared 5 bases from V and 7 bases from J, leaving 8 bases between. Germline V lookup: CDR1 SQVTM, CDR2 ANQGSEA. This CDR3 has 10 residues. CDR3 residues: CSVINGGYTF. CDR3 DNA, as far as it was read: TGCAGCGTTATAAACGGTGGC.

With respect to this clone: The read stops 3 residues short of the end of the CDR3; the missing end is completed from the germline J gene. This chain uses TRBV6-4 with TRBJ2-1; 13 nucleotides align to TRBD2. Germline values: CDR1 MRHNA, CDR2 SNTAGT. The V gene end was trimmed by 4 bases and the J gene end by 6 bases; junction bases not matched to a gene: 3. The CDR3 length is 15 residues. CDR3: CASSGTSGSFNEQFF. The CDR3 bases that were read are TGTGCCAGCAGTGGGACTAGCGGGAGTTTCAATGAG.

Concerning this clone itself: The read ends 3 residues before the CDR3 terminus; that terminus is restored from the germline J gene. The V gene is TRBV7-9, the J gene TRBJ1-4; 11 positions agree with TRBD1. Germline V CDR1 and CDR2: SEHNR, FQNEAQ (reference sequence). The CDR3 has 14 residues. The covered CDR3 bases are TGTGCCAGCACCGTCGGGACAGGGGGTGGGAAA. Translated: CASTVGTGGGK. The entire CDR3 sequence reads CASTVGTGGGKLFF. Together with reference TRBV7-9 and TRBJ1-4, the CDR3 gives the full variable domain: DTGVSQNPRHKITKRGQNVTFRCDPISEHNRLYWYRQTLGQGPEFLTYFQNEAQLEKSRLLSDRFSAERPKGSFSTLEIQRTEQGDSAMYLCASTVGTGGGKLFFGSGTQLSVL.